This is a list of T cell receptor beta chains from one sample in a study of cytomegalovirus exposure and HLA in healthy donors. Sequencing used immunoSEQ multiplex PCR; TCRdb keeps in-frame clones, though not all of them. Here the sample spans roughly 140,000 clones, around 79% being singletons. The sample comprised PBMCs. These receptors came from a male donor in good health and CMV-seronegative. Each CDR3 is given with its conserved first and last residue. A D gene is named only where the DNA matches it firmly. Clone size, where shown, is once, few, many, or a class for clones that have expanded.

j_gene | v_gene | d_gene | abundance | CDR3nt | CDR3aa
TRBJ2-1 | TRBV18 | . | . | TGTGCCAGCTCACAGGGAGGCGACTCCTACAATGAGCAGTTCTTC | CASSQGGDSYNEQFF
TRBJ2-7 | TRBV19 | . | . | TGTGCCAGTAGTATAGCCATTGGGAGTGGCGAGCAGTACTTC | CASSIAIGSGEQYF
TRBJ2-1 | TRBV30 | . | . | TGTGCCTCGGAGGTCGGGGAGGGGGGGTTCTTC | CASEVGEGGFF
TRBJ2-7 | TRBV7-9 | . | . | TGTGCCAGCAGCTTGGGGCCAGGTGGTCCCGAGCAGTACTTC | CASSLGPGGPEQYF
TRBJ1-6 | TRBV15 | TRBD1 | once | TGTGCCACCGGGACAGGGCGAAATTCACCCCTCCACTTT | CATGTGRNSPLHF
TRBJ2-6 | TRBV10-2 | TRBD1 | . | TGCGCCAGCAGTGAGTCGCGGGGCAGGGGGCTTCTAACTGGGGCCAACGTCCTGACTTTC | CASSESRGRGLLTGANVLTF
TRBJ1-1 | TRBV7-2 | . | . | TGTGCCAGCAGCATCGCAGGGATGAACACTGAAGCTTTCTTT | CASSIAGMNTEAFF
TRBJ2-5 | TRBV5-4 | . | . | TGTGCCAGCAGCCCGTCCCCGGGAGAAGAGACCCAGTACTTC | CASSPSPGEETQYF
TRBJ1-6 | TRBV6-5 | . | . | TGTGCCAGCAGAGGACAGACTAATTCACCCCTCCACTTT | CASRGQTNSPLHF
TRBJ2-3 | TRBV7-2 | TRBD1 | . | TGTGCCAGCAGCTTAGGACCCGGGACAGGGCGCCCAGATACGCAGTATTTT | CASSLGPGTGRPDTQYF
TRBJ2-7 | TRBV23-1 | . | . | TGCGCCAGCAGTCAATCGAAGGGGCAGGTCTTGCGATACGAGCAGTACTTC | CASSQSKGQVLRYEQYF
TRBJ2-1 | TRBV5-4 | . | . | TGTGCCAGCAGCCCTCAGGGGTGGGAGCAGTTCTTC | CASSPQGWEQFF
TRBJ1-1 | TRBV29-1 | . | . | TGCAGCGTTGTATCAGGTGTGAACACTGAAGCTTTCTTT | CSVVSGVNTEAFF
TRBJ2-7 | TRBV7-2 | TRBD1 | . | TGTGCCAGCAGCTTACAATCCGGGACAGGGTTCAACGAGCAGTACTTC | CASSLQSGTGFNEQYF
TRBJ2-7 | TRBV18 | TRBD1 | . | TGTGCCAGCTCACAGATGACAGGGAACCCCTACGAGCAGTACTTC | CASSQMTGNPYEQYF
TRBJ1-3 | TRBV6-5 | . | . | TGTGCCAGCAGTTACTCGGGGACACCCTCTGGAAACACCATATATTTT | CASSYSGTPSGNTIYF
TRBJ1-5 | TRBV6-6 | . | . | TGTGCCAGCAGTTACGAGGGTCAGCCCCAGCATTTT | CASSYEGQPQHF
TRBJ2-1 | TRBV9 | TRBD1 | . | TGTGCCAGCAGCGTTCTGGGACAGGGGTGGAATGAGCAGTTCTTC | CASSVLGQGWNEQFF
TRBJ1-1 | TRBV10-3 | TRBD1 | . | TGTGCCATCAGATTTACAGGGGGCGGCACTGAAGCTTTCTTT | CAIRFTGGGTEAFF
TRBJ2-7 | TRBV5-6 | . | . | TGTGCCAGCAGCTTGGTACCTCGGGGCGAGCAGTACTTC | CASSLVPRGEQYF
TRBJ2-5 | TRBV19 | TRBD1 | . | TGTGCCAGTAGTTTCGGACAGGGGCTCGATGTGGGGGAGACCCAGTACTTC | CASSFGQGLDVGETQYF
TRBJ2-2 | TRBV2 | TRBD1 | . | TGTGCCAGCAGTGAAGCCGGGACAGGGGGGGACACCGGGGAGCTGTTTTTT | CASSEAGTGGDTGELFF
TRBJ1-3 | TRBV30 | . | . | TGTGCCTGGAGTAAAGGCAGGGTGGGAAACACCATATATTTT | CAWSKGRVGNTIYF
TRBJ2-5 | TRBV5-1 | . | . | TGCGCCAGCAGCCAACAAGAGACCCAGTACTTC | CASSQQETQYF
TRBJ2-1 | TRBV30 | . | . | TGTGCCTGGAGCGTGGACAATTACAATGAGCAGTTCTTC | CAWSVDNYNEQFF
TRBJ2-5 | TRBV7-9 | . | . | TGTTCCAGCGGCCAGATCAAGGGGTCTCAAGAGACCCAGTACTTC | CSSGQIKGSQETQYF
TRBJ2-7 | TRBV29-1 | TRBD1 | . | TGCAGCGTTGAGGGGACAGGGGACTCCTACGAGCAGTACTTC | CSVEGTGDSYEQYF
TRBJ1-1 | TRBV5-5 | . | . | TGTGCCAGCACCCGTATGGGGGGCACTGAAGCTTTCTTT | CASTRMGGTEAFF
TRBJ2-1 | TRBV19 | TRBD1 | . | TGTGCCAGTGGTAAGACAGGGTATGACAATGAGCAGTTCTTC | CASGKTGYDNEQFF
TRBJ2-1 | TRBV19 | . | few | TGTGCCAGTAGTATAGATGCGGTGCATGAGCAGTTCTTC | CASSIDAVHEQFF